This T cell receptor beta chain was captured by sequencing in a study of prognosis after radiotherapy for stage I lung cancer. Study outcomes and limitations: Unique TCR clone counts fell after stereotactic body radiation therapy, median roughly 10,000 versus 7,000. Gene usage, both TRBV and TRBJ, reportedly differed between patients with metastases and patients without them. Some TCR clones were expanded. Whether these clones were tumor-specific was not determined.

The CDR3 covers 14 residues. The V end was cut by 6 bases, the J end by 0 bases, with 12 bases between. Germline CDR1 MNHEY, CDR2 SMNVEV (reference sequence). All patients were node-negative on CT and PET/CT, without prior chemotherapy, radiotherapy or other malignancies. With two-round multiplex PCR, TCR beta CDR3 sequences were amplified from genomic DNA. Round one of PCR was performed, and it used primers specific to each TRBV and TRBJ gene. TCRdb re-called the multiplex PCR reads through MiXCR, storing one row per CDR3 protein. This sample has 12,000 or so distinct CDR3 sequences, with approximately 36% found just once. This clonotype is medium-sized (0.01 to 0.1%) by share. No antigen is known for it.

This sequence was found in a donor over 45 with non-small cell lung cancer. The specimen was PBMCs, collected before or after stereotactic body radiation therapy (not recorded which). This chain connects TRBV27 to TRBJ2-7, with unresolved D. CDR3 sequence: CASRASLLSYEQYF. For the CDR3, the DNA is TGTGCCAGCAGAGCGTCCCTACTCTCCTACGAGCAGTACTTC.